A single sample is the source of the 12 T cell receptor beta chains below, sequenced in a study of cytomegalovirus exposure and HLA in healthy donors. The PCR ran on 60 Vbeta and 13 Jbeta primers. The protocol was immunoSEQ multiplex PCR, while the TCRdb copy is restricted to in-frame clones and leaves out a portion. This table has around 130,000 clones, 80% to 85% appearing once. The sequencing input was PBMCs. The receptors stem from a man under 40 in good health and CMV-seronegative.

The chain uses TRBV5-1 and TRBJ2-5; 10 bases map to TRBD1. The CDR3 consists of 15 residues. V lost 4 bases, J lost 5 bases, and 8 bases stayed unmatched. The germline V gene has CDR1 SGHRS and CDR2 YFSETQ. Here the CDR3 reads CASSNGQGGEETQYF. The CDR3 DNA sequence: TGCGCCAGCAGCAACGGACAGGGGGGTGAGGAGACCCAGTACTTC. The variable domain in full, with the rest retrieved from reference TRBV5-1 and TRBJ2-5, is KAGVTQTPRYLIKTRGQQVTLSCSPISGHRSVSWYQQTPGQGLQFLFEYFSETQRNKGNFPGRFSGRQFSNSRSEMNVSTLELGDSALYLCASSNGQGGEETQYFGPGTRLLVL.

V and J are TRBV11-2 and TRBJ2-3, with 8 nucleotides matching TRBD2. The CDR3 contains 13 residues. The ends lost 9 bases at V and 2 bases at J; junction bases unmatched: 4. Germline values: CDR1 SGHAT, CDR2 FQNNGV. The CDR3 sequence is CASSGGYTDTQYF. CDR3 coding DNA: TGTGCCAGTTCGGGGGGGTACACAGATACGCAGTATTTT.

V and J are TRBV5-1 and TRBJ1-5, with TRBD1 as a possible D gene (5 bases). The CDR3 extends over 14 amino acids. Between the trimmed V and J ends, which lost 0 bases and 16 bases, there was a span of 20 bases. The germline CDR1 and CDR2 sequences are SGHRS and YFSETQ. The DNA for the CDR3 is TGCGCCAGCAGCTTGGGGGTGACCGGACAAAAACTCCATTTT. This sequence encodes CASSLGVTGQKLHF.

The chain is built from TRBV30 and TRBJ2-2; D might be TRBD1 (6 bases). CDR3 size: 14 residues. V was trimmed by 8 bases and J by 3 bases, leaving 16 bases between them. Germline V gives CDR1 GTSNPN, CDR2 SVGIG (reference sequence). The CDR3 sequence: CAVKGVGDTGELFF. DNA of the CDR3: TGTGCCGTAAAGGGGGTCGGGGACACCGGGGAGCTGTTTTTT.

The V call is TRBV4-3, the J call TRBJ2-2; 9 bases are shared with TRBD1. The J segment lost 3 bases and the V segment lost 4 bases, leaving 6 bases of the junction unmatched. Germline CDR1 is LGHNA and CDR2 is YSLEER. CDR3 size: 16 residues. This CDR3 reads CASSPGTGRYTGELFF. Written as DNA, the CDR3 is TGCGCCAGCAGCCCCGGGACAGGGCGCTACACCGGGGAGCTGTTTTTT.

The V and J genes are TRBV5-1 and TRBJ2-1; D is perhaps TRBD1 (6 bases). This CDR3 spans 14 amino acids. The germline gives CDR1 SGHRS, CDR2 YFSETQ. V was pared by 2 bases and J by 6 bases, with 12 bases between. The CDR3: CASSLQGAVNEQFF. The CDR3 DNA sequence: TGCGCCAGCAGCTTACAGGGTGCGGTCAATGAGCAGTTCTTC.

The genes are TRBV28 and TRBJ1-5, with D possibly TRBD1 on 6 matching bases. V dropped 7 bases and J dropped 2 bases, with 12 bases sitting between them. The CDR3 covers 14 residues. The germline CDR1 and CDR2 sequences are MDHEN and SYDVKM. As DNA, the CDR3 is TGTGCCAGCAAACGGGGGGCAGGCAATCAGCCCCAGCATTTT. This sequence encodes CASKRGAGNQPQHF.

The chain employs TRBV27 and TRBJ2-3; tentative D call: TRBD1 (6 bases). The V gene lost 5 bases and the J gene lost 0 bases, with 9 bases spanning the gap. The germline V gene encodes CDR1 MNHEY and CDR2 SMNVEV (reference sequence). This CDR3 has 14 amino acids. DNA of the CDR3: TGTGCCAGCAGTAACGACAGGAGCACAGATACGCAGTATTTT. Translating it yields CASSNDRSTDTQYF.

V is TRBV9 and J is TRBJ1-2, with TRBD1 matching over 8 bases. The V gene's germline CDR1 is SGDLS and CDR2 YYNGEE. V shed 0 bases, J shed 7 bases, and the junction held 11 bases outside the gene matches. The CDR3 extends over 16 amino acids. CDR3 sequence reads: CASSVVPGGLEFGYTF. Here the CDR3 DNA reads TGTGCCAGCAGCGTAGTCCCAGGGGGCTTGGAGTTTGGCTACACCTTC.

The rearrangement uses TRBV5-4 and TRBJ2-2, with D unresolved. The V gene's germline CDR1 is SGHNT and CDR2 YYREEE (reference sequence). Trimming shortened V by 4 bases and J by 5 bases, and 9 bases separated the two germline ends. This CDR3 is 13 amino acids long. The CDR3 DNA sequence: TGTGCCAGCAGCGTAAAGAGTACCGGGGAGCTGTTTTTT. The encoded protein is CASSVKSTGELFF. The whole variable domain, remainder taken from reference TRBV5-4 and TRBJ2-2, is ETGVTQSPTHLIKTRGQQVTLRCSSQSGHNTVSWYQQALGQGPQFIFQYYREEENGRGNFPPRFSGLQFPNYSSELNVNALELDDSALYLCASSVKSTGELFFGEGSRLTVL.

This rearrangement joins TRBV2 to TRBJ2-3; TRBD1 aligns across 7 bases. CDR3 size: 14 residues. The V gene's germline CDR1 is SNHLY and CDR2 FYNNEI. Trimming at V came to 4 bases and at J to 3 bases, leaving 4 bases not matched to a gene. The CDR3 region is CASSGQGRTDTQYF. DNA for the CDR3: TGTGCCAGCAGTGGACAGGGTAGGACAGATACGCAGTATTTT.

This chain uses TRBV10-3 with TRBJ2-7; a weak D match, TRBD1 (7 bases). The CDR3 has 15 residues. From germline, CDR1 is ENHRY and CDR2 SYGVKD. Trimming pared 3 bases from V and 4 bases from J, leaving 16 bases between. The CDR3 loop is CAISDGGTELYEQYF. The CDR3 coding sequence is TGTGCCATCAGTGATGGGGGGACAGAACTTTACGAGCAGTACTTC.